The clone carrying this TCR beta chain showed up many times. TCRdb passed the 5' RACE reads through MiXCR, listing each CDR3 protein once. This table holds more than 250,000 distinct CDR3 sequences, approximately 10% found once. Germline V gives CDR1 LGHDT, CDR2 YNNKEL (reference sequence). Trimming removed 5 bases at V and 2 bases at J, with 10 bases between. This CDR3 has 14 residues. This specimen comes from a study of CD8 T cells in ankylosing spondylitis. The TCR was taken from a female donor with ankylosing spondylitis or in good health (not recorded which). The specimen sequenced was blood, either unsorted or a sorted T cell fraction (not recorded which). The gene calls are TRBV3-1 and TRBJ1-5; D not certain. CDR3 DNA sequence: TGTGCCAGCAGCTCCTCAAGGGGCAATCAGCCCCAGCATTTT. Translated: CASSSSRGNQPQHF.